The clone carrying this TCR beta chain was counted ten times or more. The antigen is unknown. CDR3 length equals 15 residues. Per the germline V gene, CDR1 is KGHSH and CDR2 is LQKENI. With 3 bases clipped from V and 5 bases from J, the junction kept 7 bases outside the gene matches. The data derive from a study of T cells in Graves' hyperthyroidism and ophthalmopathy. RNA transcripts yielded amplified TCR beta CDR3 regions. During a first-round RT-PCR of the TCR CDR3, the HTBI primer set was used. TCRdb reanalysed the multiplex PCR reads using MiXCR and keeps one entry per CDR3 protein. In the table there are fewer than 300,000 distinct CDR3 sequences, approximately 16% of which are singletons. Overall study findings and caveats: It was a median around 6 months before onset that the model predicted ophthalmopathy. The majority of expanded thyroid clonotypes above 0.001 also appeared in blood.

Sample: blood. The chain uses TRBV18 and TRBJ1-2, with 9 bases identical to TRBD1. The receptor comes from a woman in her fifties or sixties with Graves' hyperthyroidism that later progressed to Graves' ophthalmopathy. CDR3 sequence reads: CASSPRDRAEYGYTF. CDR3 sequence (DNA): TGTGCCAGCTCACCCCGGGACAGGGCCGAATATGGCTACACCTTC.